Each of the 5 T cell receptor beta chains below was sequenced from the same sample in a study of cytomegalovirus exposure and HLA in healthy donors. PCR employed 60 Vbeta and 13 Jbeta primers. Profiling relied on immunoSEQ multiplex PCR, and the TCRdb table lists in-frame clones only, not all of them. This sample has about 160,000 clones, with 80% to 85% found just once. Sequencing was done on a sample of PBMCs. These receptors all stem from a man aged 18 to 35 in good health and CMV-seronegative.

The rearrangement uses TRBV28 and TRBJ1-1; 7 bases map to TRBD1. The J segment lost 1 base and the V segment lost 7 bases, leaving 12 bases of the junction unmatched. Per the germline V gene, CDR1 is MDHEN and CDR2 is SYDVKM. There are 16 residues in the CDR3. The CDR3 sequence: CASTLTGRIENTEAFF. As DNA, the CDR3 is TGTGCCAGCACCCTGACAGGGAGGATTGAGAACACTGAAGCTTTCTTT.

Only one count was recorded for this clone. This chain links TRBV5-5 with TRBJ2-7, with D possibly matching TRBD1 (5 bases). Looked up from germline, CDR1 is SGHKS and CDR2 is YYEKEE (reference sequence). CDR3 size: 16 residues. V lost 0 bases and J 1 base, leaving 14 bases between the germline ends. CDR3 coding DNA: TGTGCCAGCAGCTTGGGGCAGACGCGGACATCCTACGAGCAGTACTTC. Translating gives CASSLGQTRTSYEQYF. Drawing the rest from reference TRBV5-5 and TRBJ2-7, the complete variable domain is DAGVTQSPTHLIKTRGQQVTLRCSPISGHKSVSWYQQVLGQGPQFIFQYYEKEERGRGNFPDRFSARQFPNYSSELNVNALLLGDSALYLCASSLGQTRTSYEQYFGPGTRLTVT.

This chain links TRBV7-3 with TRBJ2-7, with 10 bases fitting TRBD1. CDR3 size: 15 residues. CDR1 is SGHTA and CDR2 is FQGTGA in the germline V gene. Germline trimming cut 1 base from V and 2 bases from J; bases unmatched to any gene: 2. The CDR3 loop reads CASSLSGTGAYEQYF. The DNA for the CDR3 is TGTGCCAGCAGCTTAAGTGGGACAGGGGCCTACGAGCAGTACTTC.

This clone was counted a few times. The V call is TRBV6-1, the J call TRBJ2-7; 7 bases are a match to TRBD2. Germline lookup yields CDR1 MNHNS and CDR2 SASEGT. CDR3 size: 14 residues. The V segment lost 8 bases and the J segment 0 bases; nucleotides outside the gene matches: 7. The CDR3 sequence is CASFWGGSSYEQYF. The CDR3 DNA reads TGTGCCAGCTTTTGGGGAGGGAGCTCCTACGAGCAGTACTTC.

This chain uses TRBV29-1 with TRBJ1-1; a possible D gene is TRBD1 (6 bases). In germline, CDR1 is SQVTM, CDR2 ANQGSEA. The CDR3 covers 12 residues. With 3 bases removed from V and 8 bases from J, the gap between germline ends came to 13 bases. The CDR3 DNA is TGCAGCGTTGAGCTGCGGGGGCCCGAAGCTTTCTTT. This translates into CSVELRGPEAFF.